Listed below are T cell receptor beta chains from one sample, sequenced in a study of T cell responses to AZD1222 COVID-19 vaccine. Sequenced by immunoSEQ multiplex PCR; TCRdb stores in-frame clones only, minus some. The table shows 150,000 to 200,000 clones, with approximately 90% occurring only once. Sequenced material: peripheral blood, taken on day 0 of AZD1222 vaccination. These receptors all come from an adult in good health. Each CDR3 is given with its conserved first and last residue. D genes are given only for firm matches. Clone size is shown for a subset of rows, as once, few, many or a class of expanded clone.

cdr3_nt: TGTGCCAGCAGCCCCGGGACAGGCTCTCAGCCCCAGCATTTT
cdr3_aa: CASSPGTGSQPQHF
clone_size: once
j_call: TRBJ1-5
d_call: TRBD1
v_call: TRBV5-6

cdr3_nt: TGCGCCAGCAGCTTCAGGGGTGGCTACACCTTC
cdr3_aa: CASSFRGGYTF
clone_size: NA
j_call: TRBJ1-2
d_call: NA
v_call: TRBV5-1

cdr3_nt: TGTGCCAGTAGTACCACAGGGGGCACCGGGGAGCTGTTTTTT
cdr3_aa: CASSTTGGTGELFF
clone_size: once
j_call: TRBJ2-2
d_call: TRBD1
v_call: TRBV19

cdr3_nt: TGTGCCAGCAGCTCCGGGACAGGGAGCTACGAGCAGTACTTC
cdr3_aa: CASSSGTGSYEQYF
clone_size: NA
j_call: TRBJ2-7
d_call: TRBD1
v_call: TRBV5-4

cdr3_nt: TGTGCCAGCGGGCCCTCTAGCGGGAACTCCTACGAGCAGTACTTC
cdr3_aa: CASGPSSGNSYEQYF
clone_size: NA
j_call: TRBJ2-7
d_call: TRBD2
v_call: TRBV6-5

cdr3_nt: TGTGCTAGTGGTTTGGTCAGCACCTACGGCTACACCTTC
cdr3_aa: CASGLVSTYGYTF
clone_size: NA
j_call: TRBJ1-2
d_call: NA
v_call: TRBV12-5

cdr3_nt: TGTGCCAGCAGTCGACAGGGGTCCTACGAGCAGTACTTC
cdr3_aa: CASSRQGSYEQYF
clone_size: NA
j_call: TRBJ2-7
d_call: TRBD1
v_call: TRBV27

cdr3_nt: TGTGCCAGCAGTCCCGACAGGGGCCATAATTCACCCCTCCACTTT
cdr3_aa: CASSPDRGHNSPLHF
clone_size: NA
j_call: TRBJ1-6
d_call: TRBD1
v_call: TRBV6-5

cdr3_nt: TGTGCCAGCAGCCCAAGACTAGCGGGGATATCCTACGAGCAGTACTTC
cdr3_aa: CASSPRLAGISYEQYF
clone_size: NA
j_call: TRBJ2-7
d_call: TRBD2
v_call: TRBV7-2

cdr3_nt: TGTGCCACCAGTGATCCCACTAGCGGGGAATCGAATGAGCAGTTCTTC
cdr3_aa: CATSDPTSGESNEQFF
clone_size: NA
j_call: TRBJ2-1
d_call: TRBD2
v_call: TRBV24-1

cdr3_nt: TGTGCCAGCAGCTTCCCTACAGGGGCGGAGACCCAGTACTTC
cdr3_aa: CASSFPTGAETQYF
clone_size: NA
j_call: TRBJ2-5
d_call: TRBD1
v_call: TRBV7-9

cdr3_nt: TGTGCCAGCAGTTTAAAGGTTATGACTGTCGGGGGGACGGGGGAGCAGTACTTC
cdr3_aa: CASSLKVMTVGGTGEQYF
clone_size: once
j_call: TRBJ2-7
d_call: TRBD2
v_call: TRBV27

cdr3_nt: TGTGCCAGCAGTTCATGGCTGACTCGGAATGAGCAGTTCTTC
cdr3_aa: CASSSWLTRNEQFF
clone_size: NA
j_call: TRBJ2-1
d_call: NA
v_call: TRBV6-5

cdr3_nt: TGTGCCTGGACTTCCCGGGTATACGAGCAGTACTTC
cdr3_aa: CAWTSRVYEQYF
clone_size: NA
j_call: TRBJ2-7
d_call: NA
v_call: TRBV30

cdr3_nt: TGCAGCGTTGAGGACAGGGGGAGAGGGTCCTACGAGCAGTACTTC
cdr3_aa: CSVEDRGRGSYEQYF
clone_size: NA
j_call: TRBJ2-7
d_call: TRBD1
v_call: TRBV29-1

cdr3_nt: TGTGCCAGCAGGCCAGGGACAGGGCATAGCAATCAGCCCCAGCATTTT
cdr3_aa: CASRPGTGHSNQPQHF
clone_size: NA
j_call: TRBJ1-5
d_call: TRBD1
v_call: TRBV27

cdr3_nt: TGTGCCAGTAGCATCGACAGGGCGGGTGAAAAACTGTTTTTT
cdr3_aa: CASSIDRAGEKLFF
clone_size: NA
j_call: TRBJ1-4
d_call: TRBD1
v_call: TRBV19

cdr3_nt: TGTGCCAGCAGCCCTTTTACCTGGGGCGAGCAGTACTTC
cdr3_aa: CASSPFTWGEQYF
clone_size: NA
j_call: TRBJ2-7
d_call: NA
v_call: TRBV5-6

cdr3_nt: TGTGCCAGCAGCGATAATTCCCGAGGGGGCACTGAAGCTTTCTTT
cdr3_aa: CASSDNSRGGTEAFF
clone_size: NA
j_call: TRBJ1-1
d_call: NA
v_call: TRBV9